Listed here is a single T cell receptor (beta chain). Repertoires were generated with immunoSEQ multiplex PCR, while TCRdb's copy carries only in-frame clones and drops some. The repertoire has about 560,000 clones, roughly 79% of them found once; the top ten carry around 12%. The data were taken from a study of shared clonotypes between healthy human individuals. CDR3 length equals 15 residues. The TCR comes from a woman in her 40s in good health. Some clones in this sample may be carry-over from other donors' samples. The sequenced sample consisted of PBMCs. The genes are TRBV21-1 and TRBJ2-7. TRBV21-1 is a documented pseudogene. CDR3 sequence: CASSKRAGGSYEQYF. CDR3 bases: TGTGCCAGCAGCAAACGGGCCGGCGGCTCCTACGAGCAGTACTTC.